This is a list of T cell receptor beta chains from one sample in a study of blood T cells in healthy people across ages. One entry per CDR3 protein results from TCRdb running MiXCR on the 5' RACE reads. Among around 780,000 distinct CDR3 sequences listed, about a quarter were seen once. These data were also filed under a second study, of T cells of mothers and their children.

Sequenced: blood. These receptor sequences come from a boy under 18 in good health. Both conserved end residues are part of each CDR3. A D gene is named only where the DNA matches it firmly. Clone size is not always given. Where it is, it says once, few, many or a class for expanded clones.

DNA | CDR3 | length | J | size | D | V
TGTGTCATCAGTGAAGGGGAGGTAACTAATGAAAAACTGTTTTTT | CVISEGEVTNEKLFF | 15 | TRBJ1-4 | NA | NA | TRBV10-3
TGTGCCAGCAGCCATGATACTAGCGGGTGGTACTCCTACAATGAGCAGTTCTTC | CASSHDTSGWYSYNEQFF | 18 | TRBJ2-1 | NA | TRBD2 | TRBV14
TGTGCCACCAGCACCAACAGGGGCGGAACCCCAGCAGATACGCAGTATTTT | CATSTNRGGTPADTQYF | 17 | TRBJ2-3 | large | TRBD1 | TRBV15
TGTGCCAGCAGTCTTGAATACGACGGCCGAAACACCATATATTTT | CASSLEYDGRNTIYF | 15 | TRBJ1-3 | few | NA | TRBV28
TGTGCCAGCAGCCAAGATAGCACTCGCCAAGAGACCCAGTACTTC | CASSQDSTRQETQYF | 15 | TRBJ2-5 | few | NA | TRBV3-1
TGTGCCAGTAATAGTGGCGCAGATGGGGCCAACGTCCTGACTTTC | CASNSGADGANVLTF | 15 | TRBJ2-6 | few | NA | TRBV19
TGTGCCAGCAGCGTAGCGAGCTCCTACGAGCAGTACTTC | CASSVASSYEQYF | 13 | TRBJ2-7 | NA | NA | TRBV9
TGTGCCAGCAGGTCGGGGGACAGTGGTATGGAGACCCAGTACTTC | CASRSGDSGMETQYF | 15 | TRBJ2-5 | NA | NA | TRBV9
TGCAGCGCCGCGGGCCCTCAAGAGACCCAGTACTTC | CSAAGPQETQYF | 12 | TRBJ2-5 | NA | NA | TRBV29-1
TGTGCCAGCAGTTATGCGGGGGTGTACCAAGAGACCCAGTACTTC | CASSYAGVYQETQYF | 15 | TRBJ2-5 | NA | TRBD2 | TRBV28
TGTGCCAGCAGTTTGGTGACAGGGGGTGCGGAAAAACTGTTTTTT | CASSLVTGGAEKLFF | 15 | TRBJ1-4 | few | TRBD1 | TRBV28
TGTGCCAGCAGTCAAAAAGAGAACTATGGCTACACCTTC | CASSQKENYGYTF | 13 | TRBJ1-2 | NA | NA | TRBV27
TGCAGTGCTATTCCGGGACTAAGCTACAATGAGCAGTTCTTC | CSAIPGLSYNEQFF | 14 | TRBJ2-1 | NA | TRBD2 | TRBV20-1
TGTGCCAGCAGCCTAGACAGGATTCTTACCCGGGGTTTCTTT | CASSLDRILTRGFF | 14 | TRBJ1-1 | few | NA | TRBV12-3/TRBV12-4
TGTGCCAGCGGAGAAAGTCTAGCCAAAAACATTCAGTACTTC | CASGESLAKNIQYF | 14 | TRBJ2-4 | NA | NA | TRBV6-2/TRBV6-3
TGCGCCAGCAGCTTGGGAGGCGGGCCTCCGAACCAAGAGACCCAGTACTTC | CASSLGGGPPNQETQYF | 17 | TRBJ2-5 | few | NA | TRBV5-1
TGTGCCAGCAGTTTAGGCTTTCAAGGCTTAGGCGATGGCTACACCTTC | CASSLGFQGLGDGYTF | 16 | TRBJ1-2 | few | NA | TRBV12-3/TRBV12-4
TGTGCCAGCAGCTTGGAGGGCCCAGGGAAGGATGAGCAGTTCTTT | CASSLEGPGKDEQFF | 15 | TRBJ2-5 | few | NA | TRBV5-5
TGTGCCAGCAGTAGCCGGGACAGGGGATTCTTC | CASSSRDRGFF | 11 | TRBJ2-1 | few | TRBD1 | TRBV12-3/TRBV12-4
TGTGCCAGCAGCTTTAACGGGGGTGGAAACACCGGGGAGCTGTTTTTT | CASSFNGGGNTGELFF | 16 | TRBJ2-2 | few | NA | TRBV7-2
TGTGCCAGCAGTTCCCAGACTAGCGGGGGAAACTACGAGCAGTACTTC | CASSSQTSGGNYEQYF | 16 | TRBJ2-7 | NA | TRBD2 | TRBV6-2/TRBV6-3
TGTGCCAGCAGCCAAGTGGGGCTAGCGGGGGGGCGATACGAGCAGTACTTC | CASSQVGLAGGRYEQYF | 17 | TRBJ2-7 | few | TRBD2 | TRBV4-2
TGCAGTGCTAAGGACGGTTTCAGTCAGCCCCAGCATTTT | CSAKDGFSQPQHF | 13 | TRBJ1-5 | NA | NA | TRBV20-1
TGTGCCAGCAGTTCCCCGGGACAGGGAACTGAAGAGACCCAGTATTTC | CASSSPGQGTEETQYF | 16 | TRBJ2-7 | NA | TRBD1 | TRBV28
TGCAGTGCTAGGACTAGCGGGGGGGGAGGCATTCAGTACTTC | CSARTSGGGGIQYF | 14 | TRBJ2-4 | few | TRBD2 | TRBV20-1
TGCGCCAGCGGACCTGCCGGGACAGGGGTTAGCAATCAGCCCCAGCATTTT | CASGPAGTGVSNQPQHF | 17 | TRBJ1-5 | few | TRBD1 | TRBV4-1
TGTGCCAGTAGTATGGATTCGGAGACCCAGTACTTC | CASSMDSETQYF | 12 | TRBJ2-5 | few | NA | TRBV19
TGTGCCAGCAGTTACAGCTCCTATAATTCACCCCTCCACTTT | CASSYSSYNSPLHF | 14 | TRBJ1-6 | many | NA | TRBV6-6
TGCAGTGTGAGAGGGGGGCGCAATGAGCAGTTCTTC | CSVRGGRNEQFF | 12 | TRBJ2-1 | few | NA | TRBV20-1
TGTGCCAGCAGCCAAGATCAGTACGAGCAGTACTTC | CASSQDQYEQYF | 12 | TRBJ2-7 | NA | NA | TRBV4-2
TGTGCCAGCAGCTCGACTAGCGGGGGGGCGGTGTACGAGCAGTACTTC | CASSSTSGGAVYEQYF | 16 | TRBJ2-7 | few | TRBD2 | TRBV7-9
TGTGCCACCAGCAGAGATAGGGCGGCTGGAAACACCATATATTTT | CATSRDRAAGNTIYF | 15 | TRBJ1-3 | once | NA | TRBV15
TGTGCCAGCAGGGCCGATTATAGCAATCAGCCCCAGCATTTT | CASRADYSNQPQHF | 14 | TRBJ1-5 | NA | NA | TRBV12-3/TRBV12-4
TGTGCCAGCAGCCGGGCGCTAGCCAAAAACATTCAGTACTTC | CASSRALAKNIQYF | 14 | TRBJ2-4 | NA | NA | TRBV9
TGTGCCAGCAGTGACCGACTAGCGGGGCCAGATACGCAGTATTTT | CASSDRLAGPDTQYF | 15 | TRBJ2-3 | few | TRBD2 | TRBV6-4
TGCGCCAGCAGCGGGGGGACGACCACTGAAGCTTTCTTT | CASSGGTTTEAFF | 13 | TRBJ1-1 | NA | NA | TRBV5-1
TGTGCCAGCAGTCCCTCCCCTGAGGTCTATGGCTACACCTTC | CASSPSPEVYGYTF | 14 | TRBJ1-2 | NA | NA | TRBV12-3/TRBV12-4
TGCGCCAGCAGCTTGGAGGGGCAACGAGGAGAGACCCAGTACTTC | CASSLEGQRGETQYF | 15 | TRBJ2-5 | NA | NA | TRBV5-1
TGCGCCAGCAGGGGGACAGGATCCTACGAGCAGTACTTC | CASRGTGSYEQYF | 13 | TRBJ2-7 | many | TRBD1 | TRBV5-1
TGCAGTGCTGGCACTAGCGGCTCCTACAATGAGCAGTTCTTC | CSAGTSGSYNEQFF | 14 | TRBJ2-1 | NA | TRBD2 | TRBV20-1
TGTGCCAGCAGCTTGGTGGGACAGGGGGACTACGAGCAGTACTTC | CASSLVGQGDYEQYF | 15 | TRBJ2-7 | once | TRBD1 | TRBV7-9
TGTGCCAGCAGACTGACTAGCGGTTACGAGCAGTACTTC | CASRLTSGYEQYF | 13 | TRBJ2-7 | few | TRBD2 | TRBV13
TGTGCCAGCAGTAAACAGGGAACCGGGGAGCTGTTTTTT | CASSKQGTGELFF | 13 | TRBJ2-2 | NA | NA | TRBV27
TGTGCCAGCAGCCAAGTCCGGCGGGATGGCTACACCTTC | CASSQVRRDGYTF | 13 | TRBJ1-2 | few | NA | TRBV14
TGCAGTGCTAGAGGGGTCGCCGAGGGGCAGGGTAGGACCGGGGAGCTGTTTTTT | CSARGVAEGQGRTGELFF | 18 | TRBJ2-2 | few | NA | TRBV20-1
TGTGCCAGCAGCTTAAAAATAGCGAACACCGGGGAGCTGTTTTTT | CASSLKIANTGELFF | 15 | TRBJ2-2 | NA | NA | TRBV7-9
TGTGCCAGCAGTTACGGGGGAAGGGATCCCAATCAACCCCAGCATTTT | CASSYGGRDPNQPQHF | 16 | TRBJ1-5 | NA | NA | TRBV6-5
TGTGCCAGCAGCTTGGTGACAGGGAAATCCTACGAGCAGTACTTC | CASSLVTGKSYEQYF | 15 | TRBJ2-7 | few | TRBD1 | TRBV5-5
TGCAGCGTCCAGGGGGCTCAGGAGATCGGGGAGCTGTTTTTT | CSVQGAQEIGELFF | 14 | TRBJ2-2 | few | TRBD1 | TRBV29-1
TGTGCCATCCTAGCGGTAAGCACAGATACGCAGTATTTT | CAILAVSTDTQYF | 13 | TRBJ2-3 | NA | TRBD2 | TRBV10-3
TGTGCCAGCAGGTCCGGGTCCAGCTCTGGGGCCAACGTCCTGACTTTC | CASRSGSSSGANVLTF | 16 | TRBJ2-6 | few | NA | TRBV12-3/TRBV12-4
TGTGCCAGCAGCCGACAGCCCCGGCAGCCCCAGCATTTT | CASSRQPRQPQHF | 13 | TRBJ1-5 | once | NA | TRBV6-1
TGCGCCAGCAGCCAAGATTATTGGACTAGCGAGACCTACGAGCAGTACTTC | CASSQDYWTSETYEQYF | 17 | TRBJ2-7 | NA | TRBD2 | TRBV4-3
TGTGCCAGCAGCTCAGAGGGGGGAAGCACAGATACGCAGTATTTT | CASSSEGGSTDTQYF | 15 | TRBJ2-3 | few | NA | TRBV3-1
TGTGCCAGCAGTTTAGGGGGCCTATTCTATGGCTACACCTTC | CASSLGGLFYGYTF | 14 | TRBJ1-2 | few | NA | TRBV28